The T cell receptor beta chain described here comes from a study of early T cells in non-severe SARS-CoV-2 infection. cDNA molecules, individually, were tagged with unique molecular identifiers. TCRdb redid the calling of the 5' RACE reads with MiXCR, one entry per CDR3 protein. The sample contains about 56,000 distinct CDR3 sequences, around 16% of which appear only once. The germline gives CDR1 DFQATT, CDR2 SNEGSKA (reference sequence). V was shortened by 1 base and J by 8 bases, with 12 bases between the two germline ends. The CDR3 is 14 amino acids. The J gene is TRBJ1-6, the V gene TRBV20-1, with a weak D call TRBD1 (6 bases). This TCR was sampled from an adult who was a healthcare worker with PCR-confirmed SARS-CoV-2 infection or an uninfected control (not recorded which). The sequences come from whole blood, collected at baseline. The DNA of the CDR3 is TGCAGTGCTAGAGTGGGGGCAGGGGATTCACCCCTCCACTTT. Amino acids: CSARVGAGDSPLHF.